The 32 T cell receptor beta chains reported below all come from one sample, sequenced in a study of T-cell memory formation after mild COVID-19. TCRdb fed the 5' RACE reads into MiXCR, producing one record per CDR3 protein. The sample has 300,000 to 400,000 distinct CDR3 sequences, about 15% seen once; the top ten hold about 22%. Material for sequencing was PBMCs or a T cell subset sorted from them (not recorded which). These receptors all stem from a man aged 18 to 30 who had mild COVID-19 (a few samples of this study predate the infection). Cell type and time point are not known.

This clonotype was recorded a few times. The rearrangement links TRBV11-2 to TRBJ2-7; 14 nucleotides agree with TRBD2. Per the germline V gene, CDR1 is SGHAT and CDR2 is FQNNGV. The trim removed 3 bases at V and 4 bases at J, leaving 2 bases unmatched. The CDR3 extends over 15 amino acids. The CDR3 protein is CASSFGTSGGYEQYF. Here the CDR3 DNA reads TGTGCCAGCAGCTTCGGGACTAGCGGGGGATACGAGCAGTACTTC.

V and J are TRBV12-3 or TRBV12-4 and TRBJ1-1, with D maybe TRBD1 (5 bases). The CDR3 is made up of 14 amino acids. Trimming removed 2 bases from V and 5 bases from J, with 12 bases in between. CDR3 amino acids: CASSLWGIGTEAFF. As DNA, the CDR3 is TGTGCCAGCAGTTTATGGGGGATTGGGACTGAAGCTTTCTTT.

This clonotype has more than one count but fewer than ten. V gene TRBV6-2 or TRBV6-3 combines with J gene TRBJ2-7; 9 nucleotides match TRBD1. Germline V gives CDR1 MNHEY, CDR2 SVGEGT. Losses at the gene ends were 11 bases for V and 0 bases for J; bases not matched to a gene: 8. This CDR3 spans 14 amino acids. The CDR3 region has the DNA TGTGCCTGTGACAGGGGGGACTTCTCCTACGAGCAGTACTTC. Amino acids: CACDRGDFSYEQYF.

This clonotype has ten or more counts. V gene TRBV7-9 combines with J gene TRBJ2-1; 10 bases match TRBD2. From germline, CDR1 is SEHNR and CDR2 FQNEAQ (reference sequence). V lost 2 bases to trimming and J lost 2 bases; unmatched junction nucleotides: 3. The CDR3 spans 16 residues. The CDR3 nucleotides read TGTGCCAGCAGCTTAAGCCTAGCGGGGGCCTACAATGAGCAGTTCTTC. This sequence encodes CASSLSLAGAYNEQFF.

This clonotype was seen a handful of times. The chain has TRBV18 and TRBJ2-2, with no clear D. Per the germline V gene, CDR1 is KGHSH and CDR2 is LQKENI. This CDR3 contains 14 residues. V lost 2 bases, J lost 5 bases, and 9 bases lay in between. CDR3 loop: CASSPSYNTGELFF. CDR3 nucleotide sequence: TGTGCCAGCTCACCATCTTATAATACCGGGGAGCTGTTTTTT.

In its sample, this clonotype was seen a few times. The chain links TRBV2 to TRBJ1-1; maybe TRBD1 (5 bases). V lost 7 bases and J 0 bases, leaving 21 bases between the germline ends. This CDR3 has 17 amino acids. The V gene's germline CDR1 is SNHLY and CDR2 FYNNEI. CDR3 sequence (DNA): TGTGCCAGCACTCTTTTAGTTACTGTGGGGGTGAACACTGAAGCTTTCTTT. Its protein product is CASTLLVTVGVNTEAFF.

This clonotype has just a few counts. The CDR3 region is CASSLDSVAPRAFF. The CDR3 coding sequence is TGTGCCAGCAGCTTAGATTCGGTTGCCCCCCGAGCTTTCTTT. The chain has TRBV7-2 and TRBJ1-1; D remains ambiguous. The CDR3 has 14 residues. The germline V gene encodes CDR1 SGHTA and CDR2 FQGNSA. Trimming stripped 1 base from V and 10 bases from J, with 16 bases between.

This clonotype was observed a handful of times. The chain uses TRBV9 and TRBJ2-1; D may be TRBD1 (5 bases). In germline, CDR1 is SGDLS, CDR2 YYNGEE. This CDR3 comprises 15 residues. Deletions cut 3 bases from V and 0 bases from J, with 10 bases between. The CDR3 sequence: CASSETASSYNEQFF. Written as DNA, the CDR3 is TGTGCCAGCAGCGAGACAGCAAGCTCCTACAATGAGCAGTTCTTC.

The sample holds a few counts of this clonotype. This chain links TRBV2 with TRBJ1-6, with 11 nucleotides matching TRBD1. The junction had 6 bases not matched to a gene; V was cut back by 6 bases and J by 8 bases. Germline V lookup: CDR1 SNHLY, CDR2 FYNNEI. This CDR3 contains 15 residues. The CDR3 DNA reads TGTGCCAGCAGCCTCAGGACAGGGGGCGATTCACCCCTCCACTTT. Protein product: CASSLRTGGDSPLHF.

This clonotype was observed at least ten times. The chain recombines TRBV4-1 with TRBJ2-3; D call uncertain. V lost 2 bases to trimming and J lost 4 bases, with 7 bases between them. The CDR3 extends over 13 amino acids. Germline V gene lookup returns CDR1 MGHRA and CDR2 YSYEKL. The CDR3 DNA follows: TGCGCCAGCAGCCAACCGGGTGCAGATACGCAGTATTTT. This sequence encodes CASSQPGADTQYF.

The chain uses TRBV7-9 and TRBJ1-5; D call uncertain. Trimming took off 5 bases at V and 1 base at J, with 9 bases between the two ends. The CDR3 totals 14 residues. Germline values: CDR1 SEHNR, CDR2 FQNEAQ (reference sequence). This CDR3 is CASSPSASNQPQHF. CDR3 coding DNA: TGTGCCAGCAGCCCCTCGGCCAGCAATCAGCCCCAGCATTTT.

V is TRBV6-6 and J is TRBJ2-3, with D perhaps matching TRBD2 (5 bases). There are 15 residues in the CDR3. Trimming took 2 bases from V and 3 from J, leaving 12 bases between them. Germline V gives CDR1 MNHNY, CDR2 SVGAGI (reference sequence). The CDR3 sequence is CASSYPGLGTDTQYF. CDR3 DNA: TGTGCCAGCAGTTACCCGGGGTTAGGTACAGATACGCAGTATTTT.

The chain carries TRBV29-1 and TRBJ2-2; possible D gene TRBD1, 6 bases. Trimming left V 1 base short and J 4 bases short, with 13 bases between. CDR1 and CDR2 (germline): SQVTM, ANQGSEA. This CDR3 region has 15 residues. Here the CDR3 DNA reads TGCAGCGTTGAAGTAGCCGGGACACTCACCGGGGAGCTGTTTTTT. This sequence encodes CSVEVAGTLTGELFF.

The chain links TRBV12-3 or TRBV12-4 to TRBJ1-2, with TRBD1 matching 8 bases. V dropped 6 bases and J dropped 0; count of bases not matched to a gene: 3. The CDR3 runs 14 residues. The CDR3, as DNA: TGTGCCAGCAGCTTGACAGGGGCTAACTATGGCTACACCTTC. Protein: CASSLTGANYGYTF.

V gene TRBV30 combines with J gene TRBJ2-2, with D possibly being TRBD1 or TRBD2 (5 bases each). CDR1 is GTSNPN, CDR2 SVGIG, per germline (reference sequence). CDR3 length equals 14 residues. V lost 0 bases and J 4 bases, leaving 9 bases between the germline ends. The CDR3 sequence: CAWSVKGSTGELFF. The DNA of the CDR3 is TGTGCCTGGAGTGTAAAGGGGAGCACCGGGGAGCTGTTTTTT.

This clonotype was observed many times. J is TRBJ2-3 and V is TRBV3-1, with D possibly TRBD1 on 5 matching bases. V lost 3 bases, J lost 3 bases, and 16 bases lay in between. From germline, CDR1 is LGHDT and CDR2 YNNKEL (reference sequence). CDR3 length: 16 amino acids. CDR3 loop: CASSHQARTRTDTQYF. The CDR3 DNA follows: TGTGCCAGCAGCCACCAAGCCCGGACACGGACAGATACGCAGTATTTT.

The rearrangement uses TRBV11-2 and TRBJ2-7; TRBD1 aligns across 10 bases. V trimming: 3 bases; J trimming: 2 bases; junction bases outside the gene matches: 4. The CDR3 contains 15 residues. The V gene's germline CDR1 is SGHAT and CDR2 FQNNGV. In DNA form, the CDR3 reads TGTGCCAGCAGCTTGGTCGGGACAGGGGCCTACGAGCAGTACGTC. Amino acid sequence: CASSLVGTGAYEQYV.

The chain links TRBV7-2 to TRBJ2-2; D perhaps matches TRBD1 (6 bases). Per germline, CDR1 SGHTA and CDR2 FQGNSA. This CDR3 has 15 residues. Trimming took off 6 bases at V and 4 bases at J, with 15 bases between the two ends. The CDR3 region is CASRSAGVGTGELFF. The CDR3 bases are TGTGCCAGCAGATCCGCAGGGGTGGGCACCGGGGAGCTGTTTTTT.

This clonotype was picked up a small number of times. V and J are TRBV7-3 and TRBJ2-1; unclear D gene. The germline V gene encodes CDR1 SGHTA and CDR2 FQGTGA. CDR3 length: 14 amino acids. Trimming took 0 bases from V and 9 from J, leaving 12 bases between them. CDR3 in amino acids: CASSLTRFSGEQFF. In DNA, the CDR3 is TGTGCCAGCAGCTTAACCAGGTTCTCGGGTGAGCAGTTCTTC.

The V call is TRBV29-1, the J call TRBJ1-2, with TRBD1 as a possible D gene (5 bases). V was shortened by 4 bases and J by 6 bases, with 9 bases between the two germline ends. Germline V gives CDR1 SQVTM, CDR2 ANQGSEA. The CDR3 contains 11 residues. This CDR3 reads CSVGGDHGYTF. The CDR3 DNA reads TGCAGCGTTGGAGGGGACCATGGCTACACCTTC.

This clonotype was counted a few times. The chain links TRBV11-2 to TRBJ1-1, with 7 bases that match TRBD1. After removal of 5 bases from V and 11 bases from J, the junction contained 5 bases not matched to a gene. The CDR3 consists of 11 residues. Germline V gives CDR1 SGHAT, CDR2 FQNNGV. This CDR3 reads CASSRGTDAFF. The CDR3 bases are TGTGCCAGCAGCCGAGGGACAGACGCTTTCTTT.

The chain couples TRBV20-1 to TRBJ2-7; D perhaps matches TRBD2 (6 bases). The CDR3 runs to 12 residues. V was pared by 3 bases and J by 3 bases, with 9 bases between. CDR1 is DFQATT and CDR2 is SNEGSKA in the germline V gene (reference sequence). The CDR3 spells CSASGTLYEQYV. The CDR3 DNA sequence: TGCAGTGCTAGCGGGACTCTCTACGAGCAGTACGTC.

This CDR3 reads CASGQGDDQPQHF. The CDR3 bases are TGTGCCAGCGGACAGGGGGACGATCAGCCCCAGCATTTT. The chain links TRBV7-8 to TRBJ1-5; TRBD1 matches at 10 bases. The CDR3 is 13 residues long. CDR1 and CDR2 (germline): SGHVS, FQNEAQ. With V trimmed by 8 bases and J by 5 bases, 3 bases remained unmatched. The whole variable domain, filled in from reference TRBV7-8 and TRBJ1-5, reads GAGVSQSPRYKVAKRGQDVALRCDPISGHVSLFWYQQALGQGPEFLTYFQNEAQLDKSGLPSDRFFAERPEGSVSTLKIQRTQQEDSAVYLCASGQGDDQPQHFGDGTRLSIL.

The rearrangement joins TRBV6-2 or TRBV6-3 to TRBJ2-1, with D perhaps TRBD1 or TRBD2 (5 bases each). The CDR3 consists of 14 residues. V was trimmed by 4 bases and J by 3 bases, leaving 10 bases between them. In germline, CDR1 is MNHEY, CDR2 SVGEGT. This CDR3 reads CASSWGTDYNEQFF. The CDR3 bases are TGTGCCAGCAGTTGGGGGACCGACTACAATGAGCAGTTCTTC.

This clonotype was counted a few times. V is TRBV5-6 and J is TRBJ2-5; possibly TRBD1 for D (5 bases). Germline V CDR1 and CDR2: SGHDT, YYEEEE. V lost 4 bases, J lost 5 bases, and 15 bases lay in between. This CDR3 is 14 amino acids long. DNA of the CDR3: TGTGCCAGCAGCCTGGGGCCTCTGGGTGAGACCCAGTACTTC. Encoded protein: CASSLGPLGETQYF.

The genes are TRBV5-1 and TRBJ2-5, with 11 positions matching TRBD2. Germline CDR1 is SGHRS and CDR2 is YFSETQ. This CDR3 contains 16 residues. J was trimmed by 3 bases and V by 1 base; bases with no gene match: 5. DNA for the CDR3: TGCGCCAGCAGCTTGATAGGTAGCGGGGGGGAAGAGACCCAGTACTTC. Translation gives CASSLIGSGGEETQYF.

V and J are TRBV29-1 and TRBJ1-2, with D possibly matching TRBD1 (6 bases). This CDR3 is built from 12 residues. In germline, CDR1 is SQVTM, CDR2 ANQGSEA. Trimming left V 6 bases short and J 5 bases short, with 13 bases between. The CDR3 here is CSVETGIYGYTF. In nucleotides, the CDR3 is TGCAGCGTGGAAACAGGGATTTATGGCTACACCTTC.

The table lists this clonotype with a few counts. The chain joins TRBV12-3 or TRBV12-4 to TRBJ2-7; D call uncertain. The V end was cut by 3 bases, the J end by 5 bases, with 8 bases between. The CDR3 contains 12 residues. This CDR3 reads CASSLRLNEQYF. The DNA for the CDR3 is TGTGCCAGCAGTTTGAGGCTGAACGAGCAGTACTTC.

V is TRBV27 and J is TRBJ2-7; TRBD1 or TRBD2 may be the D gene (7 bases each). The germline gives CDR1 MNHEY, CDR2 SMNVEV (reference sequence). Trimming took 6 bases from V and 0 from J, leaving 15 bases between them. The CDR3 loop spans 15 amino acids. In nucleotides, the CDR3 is TGTGCCAGCAGCAGGGGGGGTCAATTCTCCTACGAGCAGTACTTC. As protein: CASSRGGQFSYEQYF.

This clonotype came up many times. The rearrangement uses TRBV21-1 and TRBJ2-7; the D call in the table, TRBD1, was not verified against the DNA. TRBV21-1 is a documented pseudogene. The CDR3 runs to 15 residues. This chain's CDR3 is CASSPGQVLSYEQYV. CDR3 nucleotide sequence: TGTGCCAGCAGCCCCGGACAGGTCCTCTCCTACGAGCAGTACGTC.

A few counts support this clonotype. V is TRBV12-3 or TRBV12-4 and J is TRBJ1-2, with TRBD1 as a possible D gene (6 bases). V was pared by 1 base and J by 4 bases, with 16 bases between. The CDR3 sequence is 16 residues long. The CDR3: CASSLGPRGVGYGYTF. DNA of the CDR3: TGTGCCAGCAGTTTAGGCCCTAGGGGGGTGGGCTATGGCTACACCTTC.

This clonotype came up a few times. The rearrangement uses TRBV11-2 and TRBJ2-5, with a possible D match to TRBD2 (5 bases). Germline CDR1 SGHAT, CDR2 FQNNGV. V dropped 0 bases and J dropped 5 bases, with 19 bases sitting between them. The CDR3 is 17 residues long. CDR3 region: CASSLEPLGLSGETQYF. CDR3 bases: TGTGCCAGCAGCTTAGAACCCCTCGGACTCAGTGGGGAGACCCAGTACTTC.